This paragraph covers one TCR beta chain sequence. Its recognized antigen is unknown. One base away there is no much larger clone; base qualities are not given. This entry comes from a study of blood T cell repertoires in COVID-19 (dated by TCRdb to 2020 to 2021). Notes on the research overall: Samples covering the acute and convalescent phases of COVID-19 were provided by collaborators in the United States, Italy and Spain. The prospective study material was composed of cDNA or gDNA derived from T cells, B-cell-depleted T cells, or PBMCs. The dataset comprised deeply sampled blood TCRbeta repertoires from subjects exposed to, actively infected with, or recovered from COVID-19. The repertoires were made available in a free public database intended to serve as a resource for research on the immune response to SARS-CoV-2. Samples were obtained from the ongoing ImmuneRACE study (first 160 participants) and from 1,254 subjects provided by 6 global collaborators. Sample metadata almost always included a de-identified subject ID, COVID-19 status, age in years and sex. HLA class I and class II types, where available, came from metadata supplied by the sample provider rather than from assay-based typing. The paper as a whole reports these results and caveats: How much clinical and demographic metadata was included differed by source and by participant, and the metadata was provided uncurated.

TCRbeta CDR3 regions were amplified from genomic DNA by means of the immunoSEQ Assay, a bias-controlled multiplex PCR. The paper's processing steps were these. Within the assay, amplification of reference gene primers was used to estimate how many nucleated cells each sample contained. To quantify the absolute abundance of each unique TCRbeta CDR3 rearrangement, sequence reads were collapsed and filtered. Productive Simpson clonality was computed per sample as the square root of Simpson's diversity index over productive rearrangements. TCRdb took this table from immuneACCESS and kept in-frame rearrangements with V and J called. Such tables lack part of the clones; where checked against another copy, unresolved V genes explain under half of the gap, and the rest is unexplained. V and J calls plus clone size are reproduced from that table; the DNA served to infer D and trimming. This sample has under 450,000 clones in its table, and approximately 89% of those were observed once. Over 0.7% of the sample is taken by the ten largest.

V was cut back by 3 bases and J by 1 base, leaving a gap of 6 bases between them. The germline V gene specifies KGHDR as CDR1 and SFDVKD as CDR2. Measured from the cysteine to the phenylalanine, the CDR3 is 15 residues long. Kept here is only the CDR3 DNA, which spans 45 bases and is read in frame from base 1. Participants in the prospective study were enrolled through a virtual design, were aged roughly 18 to 100 years, and lived in 24 United States geographic areas. In the prospective study, participants were assigned to cohorts based on the clinical history participants reported in a screening survey and a study questionnaire. Exposed participants had been in contact, within 2 weeks of entering the study, with a person who had a PCR-confirmed or clinician-diagnosed case of COVID-19. Mobile phlebotomists in the prospective study collected whole blood, serum and a nasopharyngeal or oropharyngeal swab from every participant. Prospective study participants could optionally give additional blood draws and questionnaires over a roughly two-month period. Before DNA extraction, prospective study blood samples were shipped either frozen or at room temperature.

Sequencing was performed on PBMCs or T cells enriched from blood (not recorded which). The origin of this receptor is a woman in her thirties or forties who had been exposed to COVID-19. The chain employs TRBV24-1 and TRBJ2-6; the D segment cannot be called with confidence. This receptor carries the CDR3 CATSDDISGANVLTF. The nucleotide sequence reads TGTGCCACCAGTGATGACATATCTGGGGCCAACGTCCTGACTTTC.